A selection of T cell receptor beta chains follows, all from one sample in a study of cytomegalovirus exposure and HLA in healthy donors. Measured with immunoSEQ multiplex PCR; TCRdb has only the in-frame clones, and not every one. The table records 95,000 to 100,000 clones, around 10% of them present only once. Source material: PBMCs. All receptors come from a man in his fifties in good health and CMV-seropositive. CDR3s include the opening cysteine and the closing phenylalanine or tryptophan. A D gene is named only where the DNA matches it firmly.

TRBJ1-6 | . | TRBV5-1 | CASSLEGRTSPLHF
TRBJ1-2 | TRBD1 | TRBV2 | CASIKDRGFNGYTF
TRBJ2-7 | TRBD1 | TRBV5-1 | CASRSGTGDEQYF
TRBJ2-7 | TRBD2 | TRBV6-5 | CASSWTRGTSYEQYF
TRBJ2-5 | . | TRBV7-8 | CASSRGLQETQYF
TRBJ2-7 | . | TRBV7-8 | CASSSPARGYEQYF
TRBJ1-2 | . | TRBV7-2 | CASSLVGGRGDNYGYTF
TRBJ2-1 | TRBD2 | TRBV7-9 | CASSLPSGSASSYNEQFF
TRBJ2-2 | TRBD2 | TRBV7-9 | CASSHGMREGNTGELFF
TRBJ2-3 | TRBD1 | TRBV4-2 | CASSQEGTVSTDTQYF
TRBJ1-5 | TRBD1 | TRBV6-1 | CAIRQGLNSNQPQHF
TRBJ2-2 | TRBD1 | TRBV11-3 | CASSISTGAGELFF
TRBJ1-5 | TRBD1 | TRBV28 | CASTRQGWAYSNQPQHF
TRBJ1-4 | . | TRBV27 | CASSLSRRGAREKLFF
TRBJ2-5 | TRBD1 | TRBV28 | CASSSPTGGGETQYF
TRBJ1-3 | . | TRBV11-2 | CASSLYFGGAAPGNTIYF
TRBJ1-2 | . | TRBV29-1 | CSAIQQGAYGYTF
TRBJ2-7 | TRBD2 | TRBV5-6 | CASSASGRVEQYF
TRBJ2-7 | TRBD2 | TRBV7-9 | CASSLVERELEQYF
TRBJ2-1 | TRBD1 | TRBV7-9 | CASSPERQGASEQFF
TRBJ1-1 | . | TRBV20-1 | CSLSERGAAFF
TRBJ2-7 | TRBD1 | TRBV29-1 | CSVDGTGGYEQYF
TRBJ2-2 | TRBD2 | TRBV5-1 | CASSETSGTTGELFF
TRBJ1-4 | . | TRBV25-1 | CASSDYRPTNEKLFF
TRBJ2-1 | . | TRBV28 | CASSSRAGYNEQFF